These 32 T cell receptor beta chains were sequenced from one sample in a study of blood T cell repertoires in COVID-19. Repertoires were generated with immunoSEQ multiplex PCR, while TCRdb's copy carries only in-frame clones and drops some. The profile covers about 68,000 clones, with over 75% appearing a single time and roughly 2.3% taken by the ten largest. Source material: peripheral blood. These receptors were taken from a human donor in a cohort sampled during active COVID-19.

CDR3 DNA: TGTGCCAGCAGCCTACAGACAGGGAGTGGCTACACCTTC. Its protein product is CASSLQTGSGYTF. The chain has TRBV7-2 and TRBJ1-2; TRBD1 agrees at 7 bases. With 5 bases clipped from V and 7 bases from J, the junction kept 7 bases outside the gene matches. Germline lookup yields CDR1 SGHTA and CDR2 FQGNSA. This CDR3 has 13 amino acids.

CDR3 in DNA: TGTGCCAGCAGCTTTGGTAGCGGCAACAATGAGCAGTTCTTC. Its translation is CASSFGSGNNEQFF. The rearrangement uses TRBV11-2 and TRBJ2-1; D might be TRBD2 (6 bases). Trimming shortened V by 3 bases and J by 5 bases, and 11 bases separated the two germline ends. Germline lookup yields CDR1 SGHAT and CDR2 FQNNGV. The CDR3 sequence is 14 residues long.

This chain uses TRBV30 with TRBJ1-6, with D perhaps matching TRBD1 (5 bases). Germline assignment: CDR1 GTSNPN and CDR2 SVGIG (reference sequence). The CDR3 covers 14 residues. The V gene lost 0 bases and the J gene lost 7 bases, with 10 bases spanning the gap. CDR3 in amino acids: CAWSVGWGNSPLHF. The CDR3 DNA is TGTGCCTGGAGTGTAGGCTGGGGCAATTCACCCCTCCACTTT.

The chain employs TRBV28 and TRBJ2-1, with TRBD1 matching over 10 bases. The ends lost 5 bases at V and 5 bases at J; junction bases unmatched: 12. This CDR3 region has 17 residues. CDR1 is MDHEN, CDR2 SYDVKM, per germline. The CDR3 is CASSPGTGVRLNNEQFF. In DNA, the CDR3 is TGTGCCAGCAGTCCGGGGACAGGGGTAAGGCTTAACAATGAGCAGTTCTTC.

The V and J genes are TRBV4-2 and TRBJ2-1; 8 positions match TRBD2. Germline V gene sequence: CDR1 LGHNA, CDR2 YNFKEQ. The CDR3 is made up of 18 amino acids. V gave up 5 bases and J gave up 0 bases; unmatched junction bases: 12. Here the CDR3 DNA reads TGTGCCAGCAGCGCCCATTCGGACGGGAGGGCCTCCTACAATGAGCAGTTCTTC. Its protein product is CASSAHSDGRASYNEQFF.

V gene TRBV27 combines with J gene TRBJ2-3, with 8 bases aligning to TRBD1. The CDR3 covers 15 residues. The J segment lost 2 bases and the V segment lost 5 bases, leaving 6 bases of the junction unmatched. Germline CDR1 MNHEY, CDR2 SMNVEV (reference sequence). DNA of the CDR3: TGTGCCAGCAGTCACCAGGGGGCCAACACAGATACGCAGTATTTT. Residues: CASSHQGANTDTQYF.

The CDR3 region is CASSLVRVMGTEAFF. The CDR3 coding sequence is TGTGCCAGCAGCTTAGTCAGGGTCATGGGCACTGAAGCTTTCTTT. This chain joins TRBV7-2 and TRBJ1-1; possibly TRBD1 for D (5 bases). The germline gives CDR1 SGHTA, CDR2 FQGNSA. The CDR3 is made up of 15 amino acids. V was clipped by 1 base and J by 4 bases, with 13 bases between them.

The gene calls are TRBV28 and TRBJ2-7, with a possible D match to TRBD2 (6 bases). Germline V gene data show CDR1 as MDHEN and CDR2 as SYDVKM. The CDR3 sequence is 14 residues long. The V gene lost 3 bases and the J gene lost 2 bases, with 11 bases spanning the gap. CDR3 sequence (DNA): TGTGCCAGCAGTTTGGGGAGGAACACCTACGAGCAGTACTTC. Its protein product is CASSLGRNTYEQYF.

The chain employs TRBV28 and TRBJ1-2, with no clear D. Trimming took 8 bases from V and 7 from J, leaving 20 bases between them. The CDR3 has 14 amino acids. Germline V gene sequence: CDR1 MDHEN, CDR2 SYDVKM. This chain's CDR3 is CASGKERWMVGYTF. CDR3 bases: TGTGCCAGCGGCAAAGAGCGGTGGATGGTTGGCTACACCTTC.

The V and J genes are TRBV29-1 and TRBJ1-1; D ambiguous. Germline V lookup: CDR1 SQVTM, CDR2 ANQGSEA. Trimming took off 4 bases at V and 5 bases at J, with 8 bases between the two ends. CDR3 length: 11 residues. CDR3 bases: TGCAGCGTTGTAGCTGGTACTGAAGCTTTCTTT. The encoded protein is CSVVAGTEAFF.

This clone was observed a single time. The rearrangement links TRBV28 to TRBJ2-1; the match to TRBD2 covers 11 bases. Per the germline V gene, CDR1 is MDHEN and CDR2 is SYDVKM. Trimming removed 6 bases from V and 6 bases from J; junction bases left unmatched: 1. The CDR3 sequence is 13 residues long. This CDR3 reads CASRLAGVNEQFF. The CDR3 bases are TGTGCCAGCAGACTAGCGGGGGTCAATGAGCAGTTCTTC.

The chain employs TRBV4-1 and TRBJ2-5; 10 bases align to TRBD2. Germline assignment: CDR1 MGHRA and CDR2 YSYEKL. There are 15 residues in the CDR3. J was trimmed by 6 bases and V by 8 bases; bases with no gene match: 12. CDR3 in amino acids: CASCSGTSVRQTQYF. The CDR3 DNA is TGCGCCAGCTGCTCCGGGACTAGCGTTCGGCAGACCCAGTACTTC.

This chain uses TRBV7-2 with TRBJ2-7; D remains ambiguous. CDR3 length: 16 residues. V shed 5 bases and J shed 1 base, with 18 bases lying between them. The germline gives CDR1 SGHTA, CDR2 FQGNSA. The CDR3 coding sequence is TGTGCCAGCAGCCTCGGAGCTGGGTTCAGTTCCTACGAGCAGTACTTC. Its protein is CASSLGAGFSSYEQYF. Based on the CDR3 plus reference TRBV7-2 and TRBJ2-7, the full variable domain is GAGVSQSPSNKVTEKGKDVELRCDPISGHTALYWYRQSLGQGLEFLIYFQGNSAPDKSGLPSDRFSAERTGGSVSTLTIQRTQQEDSAVYLCASSLGAGFSSYEQYFGPGTRLTVT.

This clone was recorded only once. The rearrangement joins TRBV5-5 to TRBJ1-1, with unresolved D. Trimming cost V 4 bases and J 0 bases, with 7 bases left between them. Germline-derived CDR1 and CDR2 are SGHKS and YYEKEE (reference sequence). The CDR3 totals 13 residues. The CDR3 DNA reads TGTGCCAGCAGCCTAGACCTGAACACTGAAGCTTTCTTT. Translating gives CASSLDLNTEAFF. Complete variable domain (other parts from reference TRBV5-5 and TRBJ1-1): DAGVTQSPTHLIKTRGQQVTLRCSPISGHKSVSWYQQVLGQGPQFIFQYYEKEERGRGNFPDRFSARQFPNYSSELNVNALLLGDSALYLCASSLDLNTEAFFGQGTRLTVV.

V usage is TRBV6-4 and J usage is TRBJ2-1, with 7 bases fitting TRBD2. Germline V lookup: CDR1 MRHNA, CDR2 SNTAGT. The CDR3 length is 13 residues. After removal of 4 bases from V and 8 bases from J, the junction contained 5 bases not matched to a gene. CDR3 loop: CASSVFAGDEQFF. The CDR3 DNA reads as TGTGCCAGCAGTGTTTTTGCGGGGGATGAGCAGTTCTTC.

In DNA form, the CDR3 reads TGTGCCAGCCCTCTAAGGCGGACATTCCGCTCCTACAATGAGCAGTTCTTC. As protein: CASPLRRTFRSYNEQFF. The chain uses TRBV21-1 and TRBJ2-1; the DNA was not used to check the table's D call, TRBD1. TRBV21-1 is listed as a pseudogene. CDR3 size: 17 residues.

This clone was counted a single time. The chain joins TRBV3-1 (or the pseudogene TRBV3-2) to TRBJ1-1; 8 bases agree with TRBD1. V shed 6 bases and J 1 base; nucleotides not matched to a gene: 4. CDR3 size: 14 residues. CDR1 and CDR2 (germline): LGHDT, YNNKEL (reference sequence). In DNA, the CDR3 is TGTGCCAGCAGGGGGACAGGAAGGAACACTGAAGCTTTCTTT. It translates to CASRGTGRNTEAFF.

The chain has TRBV5-1 and TRBJ2-2, with 8 bases lining up with TRBD1. V lost 0 bases and J lost 2; bases outside the gene matches: 3. CDR1 and CDR2 (germline): SGHRS, YFSETQ. This CDR3 spans 16 amino acids. Written as DNA, the CDR3 is TGCGCCAGCAGCTTGGCGGGACAGGCCAACACCGGGGAGCTGTTTTTT. Protein: CASSLAGQANTGELFF.

This sequence joins TRBV5-1 and TRBJ1-2, with D unclear. V gave up 4 bases and J gave up 2 bases, with 21 bases separating them. Germline-derived CDR1 and CDR2 are SGHRS and YFSETQ. The CDR3 covers 17 residues. This CDR3 is CASSPREGLTLNYGYTF. The CDR3, as DNA: TGCGCCAGCAGCCCGCGGGAGGGCCTTACCTTAAACTATGGCTACACCTTC.

This sequence joins TRBV25-1 and TRBJ2-7; TRBD1 matches 7 bases. The germline V gene encodes CDR1 MGHDK and CDR2 SYGVNS. V trimming: 3 bases; J trimming: 4 bases; junction bases outside the gene matches: 12. The CDR3 spans 16 residues. CDR3 sequence reads: CASSDAGTAQSYEQYF. Written as DNA, the CDR3 is TGTGCCAGCAGTGACGCCGGGACAGCACAGAGTTACGAGCAGTACTTC.

CDR3 bases: TGCGCCAGCAGCCTTGGGGACATCACTGGAAACACCATATATTTT. Translation gives CASSLGDITGNTIYF. This chain connects TRBV5-1 to TRBJ1-3, with D tentatively TRBD1 (6 bases). The germline V gene encodes CDR1 SGHRS and CDR2 YFSETQ. The CDR3 consists of 15 residues. The V end lost 4 bases, the J end lost 2 bases, and 13 bases lay between the germline ends.

This clone was seen once. This chain links TRBV5-1 with TRBJ1-1; 7 nucleotides line up with TRBD1. This CDR3 spans 14 amino acids. Looked up from germline, CDR1 is SGHRS and CDR2 is YFSETQ. The V and J ends lost 0 bases and 5 bases, in that order; junction bases with no gene match: 4. The CDR3 sequence: CASSLGGGRTEAFF. Here the CDR3 DNA reads TGCGCCAGCAGCTTGGGAGGGGGCAGGACTGAAGCTTTCTTT. Filled out from reference TRBV5-1 and TRBJ1-1, the complete variable domain reads KAGVTQTPRYLIKTRGQQVTLSCSPISGHRSVSWYQQTPGQGLQFLFEYFSETQRNKGNFPGRFSGRQFSNSRSEMNVSTLELGDSALYLCASSLGGGRTEAFFGQGTRLTVV.

The chain has TRBV11-1 and TRBJ2-5, with a possible D match to TRBD2 (5 bases). Per the germline V gene, CDR1 is SGHAT and CDR2 is FQDESV (reference sequence). The CDR3 totals 14 residues. V lost 0 bases to trimming and J lost 2 bases, with 7 bases between them. For the CDR3, the DNA is TGTGCCAGCAGCTTAGCACCGGGGCAAGAGACCCAGTACTTC. Residues: CASSLAPGQETQYF.

The V gene is TRBV19, the J gene TRBJ1-4, with unresolved D. Germline CDR1 is LNHDA and CDR2 is SQIVND (reference sequence). The CDR3 runs 17 residues. V lost 1 base, J lost 5 bases, and 17 bases lay in between. In DNA form, the CDR3 reads TGTGCCAGTAGTATAGTGTGGTTCGGCAGAGGAAATGAAAAACTGTTTTTT. Amino acid sequence: CASSIVWFGRGNEKLFF.

CDR3 residues: CASSQTGSSSYEQYF. Here the CDR3 DNA reads TGTGCCAGCAGCCAGACAGGGAGTAGCTCCTACGAGCAGTACTTC. The gene calls are TRBV14 and TRBJ2-7; 7 bases match TRBD1. Germline V gene data show CDR1 as SGHDN and CDR2 as FVKESK. The CDR3 extends over 15 amino acids. Trimming cost V 3 bases and J 0 bases; bases outside gene matches: 5.

This sequence joins TRBV2 and TRBJ2-4; 16 bases fit TRBD2. The V segment lost 6 bases and the J segment 3 bases; nucleotides outside the gene matches: 8. Germline V lookup: CDR1 SNHLY, CDR2 FYNNEI. The CDR3 is 18 amino acids. The CDR3 DNA is TGTGCCAGCAGGGGGACTAGCGGGAGGGATTCGGTCAAAAACATTCAGTACTTC. It codes for CASRGTSGRDSVKNIQYF.

The genes are TRBV18 and TRBJ2-1; weak D call: TRBD2 (5 bases). V was clipped by 6 bases and J by 6 bases, with 15 bases between them. Germline CDR1 and CDR2: KGHSH and LQKENI. The CDR3 is 14 amino acids. The CDR3 reads CASSPTFGGNEQFF. CDR3 nucleotides: TGTGCCAGCTCTCCTACGTTTGGAGGCAATGAGCAGTTCTTC.

This chain connects TRBV5-1 to TRBJ1-1; D is unresolved. The length of the CDR3 is 17 residues. Germline V lookup: CDR1 SGHRS, CDR2 YFSETQ. Trimming pared 0 bases from V and 1 base from J, leaving 16 bases between. The CDR3 sequence: CASSLAAGGPKNTEAFF. DNA of the CDR3: TGCGCCAGCAGCTTGGCAGCGGGAGGGCCTAAGAACACTGAAGCTTTCTTT.

The rearrangement joins TRBV5-4 to TRBJ2-7; perhaps TRBD2 as D (5 bases). This CDR3 region has 14 residues. V dropped 2 bases and J dropped 0 bases, with 9 bases sitting between them. Germline-derived CDR1 and CDR2 are SGHNT and YYREEE (reference sequence). CDR3 sequence reads: CASSFAGSSYEQYF. CDR3 coding DNA: TGTGCCAGCAGCTTCGCTGGGAGCTCCTACGAGCAGTACTTC.

The chain is built from TRBV11-3 and TRBJ2-7; D not resolved. The CDR3 extends over 13 amino acids. The germline CDR1 and CDR2 sequences are SGHNT and YENEEA. The V end lost 2 bases, the J end lost 4 bases, and 9 bases lay between the germline ends. In DNA form, the CDR3 reads TGTGCCAGCAGCTTAATCCTAGGTTACGAGCAGTACTTC. The encoded protein is CASSLILGYEQYF.

This clone appeared a single time. This sequence joins TRBV28 and TRBJ2-5; 8 positions agree with TRBD2. Germline loops: CDR1 MDHEN, CDR2 SYDVKM. Losses at the gene ends were 3 bases for V and 2 bases for J; bases not matched to a gene: 11. The CDR3 has 17 amino acids. The CDR3 coding sequence is TGTGCCAGCAGTTTCCTCGGGGGAGCGGGGGAGCAAGAGACCCAGTACTTC. Protein product: CASSFLGGAGEQETQYF.

As for this clone: At one end the junction does not follow the germline gene, possibly because of a read error. The chain has TRBV28 and TRBJ2-7; 7 nucleotides match TRBD2. Looked up from germline, CDR1 is MDHEN and CDR2 is SYDVKM. There are 12 residues in the CDR3. This chain's CDR3 is CASNLDGGSSDF. The CDR3 nucleotides read TGTGCCAGCAACCTCGACGGGGGGTCCTCAGACTTC.